The 14 T cell receptor beta chains reported below all come from one sample, sequenced in a study of T-cell memory formation after mild COVID-19. TCRdb passed the 5' RACE reads through MiXCR, listing each CDR3 protein once. This sample has 95,000 to 120,000 distinct CDR3 sequences, with about 24% found just once. Sequences were obtained from PBMCs or a T cell subset sorted from them (not recorded which). Receptors were obtained from a man aged 18 to 29 who had mild COVID-19 (a few samples of this study predate the infection). Cell type and time point are not known.

In its sample, this clonotype was seen many times. This chain links TRBV6-2 or TRBV6-3 with TRBJ2-1; perhaps D is TRBD1 or TRBD2 (6 bases each). The CDR3 sequence is 16 residues long. The germline CDR1 and CDR2 sequences are MNHEY and SVGEGT. V was shortened by 7 bases and J by 0 bases, with 16 bases between the two germline ends. CDR3: CASTEEGGFSYNEQFF. DNA of the CDR3: TGTGCCAGCACCGAGGAGGGGGGCTTCTCCTACAATGAGCAGTTCTTC.

This clonotype was found a few times. The rearrangement uses TRBV20-1 and TRBJ2-3; D is uncertain. V was cut by 0 bases and J by 5 bases, with 15 bases left in between. The CDR3 is 15 amino acids. Germline-derived CDR1 and CDR2 are DFQATT and SNEGSKA (reference sequence). CDR3: CSARDLTDPKDTQYF. The DNA of the CDR3 is TGCAGTGCTAGAGATCTAACAGACCCCAAAGATACGCAGTATTTT.

The chain employs TRBV5-6 and TRBJ1-6; D not certain. The CDR3 extends over 14 amino acids. The V end lost 0 bases, the J end lost 7 bases, and 8 bases lay between the germline ends. The germline V gene encodes CDR1 SGHDT and CDR2 YYEEEE. CDR3 protein: CASSLAEANSPLHF. The DNA of the CDR3 is TGTGCCAGCAGCTTGGCAGAAGCAAATTCACCCCTCCACTTT.

This clonotype showed up just a few times. The V and J genes are TRBV9 and TRBJ2-5; 8 nucleotides match TRBD1. Losses at the gene ends were 3 bases for V and 5 bases for J; bases not matched to a gene: 3. CDR1 is SGDLS and CDR2 is YYNGEE in the germline V gene. This CDR3 region has 13 residues. CDR3 in amino acids: CASSADRVETQYF. The CDR3 DNA follows: TGTGCCAGCAGCGCGGACAGGGTGGAGACCCAGTACTTC.

The J gene is TRBJ1-2, the V gene TRBV4-2, with D possibly TRBD1 on 5 matching bases. The germline gives CDR1 LGHNA, CDR2 YNFKEQ. This CDR3 is built from 17 residues. V shed 0 bases and J shed 6 bases, with 20 bases lying between them. The CDR3 DNA reads TGTGCCAGCAGCCAAGAGGTTGGAGTTGCAGGGCCGGATGGCTACACCTTC. This gives the protein CASSQEVGVAGPDGYTF.

This clonotype was found many times. The V call is TRBV6-5, the J call TRBJ2-6, with D perhaps TRBD1 (6 bases). CDR1 and CDR2 from the germline V gene are MNHEY and SVGAGI. The V end lost 4 bases, the J end lost 0 bases, and 10 bases lay between the germline ends. The CDR3 is 16 residues long. The CDR3 bases are TGTGCCAGCAGTTCCACAGGGAGCTCTGGGGCCAACGTCCTGACTTTC. Its translation is CASSSTGSSGANVLTF.

This clonotype appeared a few times. The rearrangement uses TRBV7-3 and TRBJ2-1, with D possibly matching TRBD2 (7 bases). V gave up 5 bases and J gave up 6 bases, with 11 bases separating them. Germline CDR1 and CDR2: SGHTA and FQGTGA. CDR3 length: 13 amino acids. Written as DNA, the CDR3 is TGTGCCAGCAGCATAGGGGGGGGCAATGAGCAGTTCTTC. It codes for CASSIGGGNEQFF.

The chain employs TRBV4-1 and TRBJ2-5; D is ambiguous. V lost 5 bases to trimming and J lost 2 bases, with 9 bases between them. The germline CDR1 and CDR2 sequences are MGHRA and YSYEKL. The CDR3 runs to 13 residues. CDR3: CASSNPLQETQYF. DNA of the CDR3: TGCGCCAGCAGCAACCCTTTACAAGAGACCCAGTACTTC.

This clonotype is labeled as medium-sized. CDR3 nucleotide sequence: TGTGCCAGCAGCTTGAGCTCCGGGACAGGGAACTACGAGCAGTACTTC. Translating gives CASSLSSGTGNYEQYF. The J gene is TRBJ2-7, the V gene TRBV7-8; 9 bases are shared with TRBD1. V was clipped by 3 bases and J by 3 bases; unmatched bases: 9. Germline loops: CDR1 SGHVS, CDR2 FQNEAQ. The CDR3 sequence is 16 residues long.

J is TRBJ1-2 and V is TRBV10-2; TRBD1 matches 7 bases. After removal of 0 bases from V and 5 bases from J, the junction contained 9 bases not matched to a gene. The CDR3 has 16 amino acids. CDR1 is WSHSY and CDR2 is SAAADI in the germline V gene. DNA of the CDR3: TGCGCCAGCAGTGAGTCGACAGGGCTTGTCGGATATGGCTACACCTTC. This translates into CASSESTGLVGYGYTF.

The chain couples TRBV7-8 to TRBJ2-1, with D perhaps matching TRBD1 (6 bases). Trimming cost V 1 base and J 0 bases, with 10 bases left between them. This CDR3 contains 16 residues. Per the germline V gene, CDR1 is SGHVS and CDR2 is FQNEAQ. The CDR3 loop is CASSLVRTASYNEQFF. The CDR3 nucleotides are TGTGCCAGCAGCTTAGTCAGGACAGCCTCCTACAATGAGCAGTTCTTC. Complete variable domain (other parts from reference TRBV7-8 and TRBJ2-1): GAGVSQSPRYKVAKRGQDVALRCDPISGHVSLFWYQQALGQGPEFLTYFQNEAQLDKSGLPSDRFFAERPEGSVSTLKIQRTQQEDSAVYLCASSLVRTASYNEQFFGPGTRLTVL.

This clonotype was seen repeatedly, ten times or more. The chain employs TRBV4-1 and TRBJ2-1; D is undetermined. V was pared by 6 bases and J by 0 bases, with 12 bases between. Germline V lookup: CDR1 MGHRA, CDR2 YSYEKL. The CDR3 runs 15 residues. CDR3 protein: CASSTPGSSYNEQFF. The CDR3 region has the DNA TGCGCCAGCAGTACTCCGGGTTCCTCCTACAATGAGCAGTTCTTC.

A few counts support this clonotype. The J gene is TRBJ2-7, the V gene TRBV10-1; 9 bases agree with TRBD1. This CDR3 contains 15 residues. Germline V gives CDR1 WNHNN, CDR2 SYGVQD (reference sequence). The V segment lost 2 bases and the J segment 5 bases; nucleotides outside the gene matches: 7. CDR3 in DNA: TGCGCCAGCAGTGAGAGGGGGACAGGGATGCACGAGCAGTACTTC. It codes for CASSERGTGMHEQYF.

The chain employs TRBV7-9 and TRBJ2-1; TRBD2 matches 10 bases. The junction had 13 bases not matched to a gene; V was cut back by 5 bases and J by 9 bases. In germline, CDR1 is SEHNR, CDR2 FQNEAQ (reference sequence). The CDR3 spans 16 residues. CDR3 DNA sequence: TGTGCCAGCAGCCGAACTAGCGGGGAGAGCTTCGGTGAGCAGTTCTTC. Translated, it gives CASSRTSGESFGEQFF.